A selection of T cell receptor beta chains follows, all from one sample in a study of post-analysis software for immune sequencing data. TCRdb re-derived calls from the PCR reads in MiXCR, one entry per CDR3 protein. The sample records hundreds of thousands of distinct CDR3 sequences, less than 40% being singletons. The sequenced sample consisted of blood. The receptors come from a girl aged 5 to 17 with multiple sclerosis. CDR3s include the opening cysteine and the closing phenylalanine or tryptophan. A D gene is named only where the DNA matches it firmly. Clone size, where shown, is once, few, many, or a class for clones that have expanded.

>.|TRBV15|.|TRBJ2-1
CATSRDEGVEQFF
TGTGCCACCAGCAGAGATGAGGGGGTTGAGCAGTTCTTC
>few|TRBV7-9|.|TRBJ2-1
CASSFKQGSYNEQFF
TGTGCCAGCAGCTTTAAACAGGGTTCCTACAATGAGCAGTTCTTC
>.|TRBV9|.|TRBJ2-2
CASSVDGAGELFF
TGTGCCAGCAGCGTAGATGGGGCCGGGGAGCTGTTTTTT
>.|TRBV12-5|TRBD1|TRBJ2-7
CASGLGHAGGKEQYF
TGTGCTAGTGGTTTGGGACACGCAGGGGGTAAAGAGCAGTACTTC
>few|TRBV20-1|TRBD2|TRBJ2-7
CSAPRRLAISSYEQYF
TGCAGTGCCCCTCGGAGACTAGCGATTTCCTCCTACGAGCAGTACTTC
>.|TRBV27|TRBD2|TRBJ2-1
CASSTNVGTRTYNEQFF
TGTGCCAGCAGTACCAACGTCGGGACTAGGACCTACAATGAGCAGTTCTTC
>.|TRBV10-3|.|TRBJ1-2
CAISPEANYGYTF
TGTGCCATCAGTCCTGAAGCTAACTATGGCTACACCTTC
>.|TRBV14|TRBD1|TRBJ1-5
CASSLTGDGQPQHF
TGTGCCAGCAGCCTGACAGGGGACGGCCAGCCCCAGCATTTT
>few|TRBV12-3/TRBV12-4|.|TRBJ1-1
CASSGLGVGQGAFF
TGTGCCAGCAGTGGGTTGGGGGTGGGGCAAGGAGCTTTCTTT
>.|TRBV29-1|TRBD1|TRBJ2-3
CSVEKGASTDTQYF
TGCAGCGTTGAGAAGGGGGCCAGCACAGATACGCAGTATTTT
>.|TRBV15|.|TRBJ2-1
CATSPNLSYNEQFF
TGTGCCACCAGCCCCAATCTCTCCTACAATGAGCAGTTCTTC
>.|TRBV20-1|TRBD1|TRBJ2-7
CSAGRKTGGYEQYF
TGCAGTGCGGGGAGGAAGACAGGGGGCTACGAGCAGTACTTC
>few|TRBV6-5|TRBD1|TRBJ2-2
CASSKGQGVVFF
TGTGCCAGCAGTAAGGGACAGGGAGTTGTGTTTTTT
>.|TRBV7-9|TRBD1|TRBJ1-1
CASSLAGGEDTEAFF
TGTGCCAGCAGCTTAGCAGGGGGCGAGGACACTGAAGCTTTCTTT
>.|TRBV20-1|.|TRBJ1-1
CSAPSRWRGTEAFF
TGCAGTGCTCCATCCCGTTGGCGGGGTACTGAAGCTTTCTTT
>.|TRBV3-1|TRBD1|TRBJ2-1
CASTRDRDSEQFF
TGTGCCAGCACCCGGGACAGGGATTCTGAGCAGTTCTTC
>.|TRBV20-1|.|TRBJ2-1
CSVKGFSYNEQFF
TGCAGTGTTAAGGGGTTTTCCTACAATGAGCAGTTCTTC
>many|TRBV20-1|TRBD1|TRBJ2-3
CSAPSDRWGDTQYF
TGCAGTGCCCCCTCGGACAGGTGGGGAGATACGCAGTATTTT
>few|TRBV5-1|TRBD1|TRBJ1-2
CASSSTTGAGAYGYTF
TGCGCCAGCAGCTCAACGACAGGGGCCGGAGCGTATGGCTACACCTTC
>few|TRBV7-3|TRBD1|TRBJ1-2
CASSRGQGAHGYTF
TGTGCCAGCAGCCGCGGACAGGGGGCGCATGGCTACACCTTC
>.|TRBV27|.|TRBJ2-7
CASSSEGVAYEQYF
TGTGCCAGCAGTTCCGAGGGGGTGGCCTACGAGCAGTACTTC
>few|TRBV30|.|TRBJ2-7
CAWSVSPEQYF
TGTGCCTGGAGTGTAAGCCCCGAGCAGTACTTC
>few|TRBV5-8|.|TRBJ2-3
CASSTPSGGTQYF
TGTGCCAGCAGCACCCCCTCAGGAGGTACGCAGTATTTT
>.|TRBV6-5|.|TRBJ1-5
CASSPAVKADNQPQHF
TGTGCTTCCAGTCCTGCGGTGAAGGCCGACAATCAGCCCCAGCATTTT
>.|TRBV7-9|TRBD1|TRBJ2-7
CASSSPQGEVSYEQYF
TGTGCCAGCAGCTCCCCCCAGGGGGAAGTCTCCTACGAGCAGTACTTC
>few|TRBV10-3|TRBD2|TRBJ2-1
CASGTSGYNEQFF
TGTGCCAGCGGGACTAGCGGATACAATGAGCAGTTCTTC
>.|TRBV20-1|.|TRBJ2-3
CSAAGLDTQYF
TGCAGTGCTGCCGGCCTCGATACGCAGTATTTT
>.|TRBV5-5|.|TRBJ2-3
CASSGGRGRADTQYF
TGTGCCAGCAGCGGTGGGAGGGGGCGAGCAGATACGCAGTATTTT
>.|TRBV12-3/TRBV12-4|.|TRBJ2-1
CASSLAGPRHEQFF
TGTGCCAGCAGTTTAGCGGGGCCAAGGCATGAGCAGTTCTTC
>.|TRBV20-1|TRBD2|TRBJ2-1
CSANSGGDYNEQFF
TGCAGTGCTAATAGCGGGGGTGATTACAATGAGCAGTTCTTC
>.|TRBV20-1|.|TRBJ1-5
CSVKSSGRYSNQPQHF
TGCAGTGTAAAATCGTCAGGGAGGTATAGCAATCAGCCCCAGCATTTT
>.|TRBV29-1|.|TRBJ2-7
CSVEPGGTDEQYF
TGCAGCGTTGAACCCGGGGGCACCGACGAGCAGTACTTC